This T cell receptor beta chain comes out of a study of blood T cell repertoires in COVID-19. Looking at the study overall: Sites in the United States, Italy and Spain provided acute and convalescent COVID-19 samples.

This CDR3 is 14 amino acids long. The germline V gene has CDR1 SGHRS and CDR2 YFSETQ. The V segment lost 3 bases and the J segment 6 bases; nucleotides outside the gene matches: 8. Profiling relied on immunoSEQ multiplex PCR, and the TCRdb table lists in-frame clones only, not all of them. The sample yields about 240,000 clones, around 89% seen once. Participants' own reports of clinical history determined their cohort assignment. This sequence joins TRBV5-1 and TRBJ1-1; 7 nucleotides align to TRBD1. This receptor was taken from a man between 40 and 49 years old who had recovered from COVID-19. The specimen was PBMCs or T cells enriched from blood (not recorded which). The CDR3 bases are TGCGCCAGCAGCTCTAATACAGGGGTTCCTGAAGCTTTCTTT. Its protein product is CASSSNTGVPEAFF.